This T cell receptor beta chain was retrieved from a study of cytomegalovirus exposure and HLA in healthy donors. Study-wide background: Around 200 million T cells yielded more than 90 million unique TCR beta sequences, as an earlier analysis found. Of all 400 or so donors who were genotyped, 75% to 90% belonged to the Caucasian-associated ancestry cluster.

The PCR employed 60 Vbeta primers together with 13 Jbeta primers. Measured with immunoSEQ multiplex PCR; TCRdb has only the in-frame clones, and not every one. The table records some 110,000 clones, 83% of them present only once. Germline V CDR1 and CDR2: MNHEY, SVGAGI. CDR3 length equals 16 residues. The V gene end was trimmed by 4 bases and the J gene end by 2 bases; junction bases not matched to a gene: 6. This chain uses TRBV6-5 with TRBJ2-3; 10 bases align to TRBD2. The receptor comes from a man aged 18 to 29 in good health and CMV-seronegative. Sequenced sample: PBMCs. CDR3 sequence (DNA): TGTGCCAGCAGTTCTCTTGGACTAGCGGACACAGATACGCAGTATTTT. Protein: CASSSLGLADTDTQYF.